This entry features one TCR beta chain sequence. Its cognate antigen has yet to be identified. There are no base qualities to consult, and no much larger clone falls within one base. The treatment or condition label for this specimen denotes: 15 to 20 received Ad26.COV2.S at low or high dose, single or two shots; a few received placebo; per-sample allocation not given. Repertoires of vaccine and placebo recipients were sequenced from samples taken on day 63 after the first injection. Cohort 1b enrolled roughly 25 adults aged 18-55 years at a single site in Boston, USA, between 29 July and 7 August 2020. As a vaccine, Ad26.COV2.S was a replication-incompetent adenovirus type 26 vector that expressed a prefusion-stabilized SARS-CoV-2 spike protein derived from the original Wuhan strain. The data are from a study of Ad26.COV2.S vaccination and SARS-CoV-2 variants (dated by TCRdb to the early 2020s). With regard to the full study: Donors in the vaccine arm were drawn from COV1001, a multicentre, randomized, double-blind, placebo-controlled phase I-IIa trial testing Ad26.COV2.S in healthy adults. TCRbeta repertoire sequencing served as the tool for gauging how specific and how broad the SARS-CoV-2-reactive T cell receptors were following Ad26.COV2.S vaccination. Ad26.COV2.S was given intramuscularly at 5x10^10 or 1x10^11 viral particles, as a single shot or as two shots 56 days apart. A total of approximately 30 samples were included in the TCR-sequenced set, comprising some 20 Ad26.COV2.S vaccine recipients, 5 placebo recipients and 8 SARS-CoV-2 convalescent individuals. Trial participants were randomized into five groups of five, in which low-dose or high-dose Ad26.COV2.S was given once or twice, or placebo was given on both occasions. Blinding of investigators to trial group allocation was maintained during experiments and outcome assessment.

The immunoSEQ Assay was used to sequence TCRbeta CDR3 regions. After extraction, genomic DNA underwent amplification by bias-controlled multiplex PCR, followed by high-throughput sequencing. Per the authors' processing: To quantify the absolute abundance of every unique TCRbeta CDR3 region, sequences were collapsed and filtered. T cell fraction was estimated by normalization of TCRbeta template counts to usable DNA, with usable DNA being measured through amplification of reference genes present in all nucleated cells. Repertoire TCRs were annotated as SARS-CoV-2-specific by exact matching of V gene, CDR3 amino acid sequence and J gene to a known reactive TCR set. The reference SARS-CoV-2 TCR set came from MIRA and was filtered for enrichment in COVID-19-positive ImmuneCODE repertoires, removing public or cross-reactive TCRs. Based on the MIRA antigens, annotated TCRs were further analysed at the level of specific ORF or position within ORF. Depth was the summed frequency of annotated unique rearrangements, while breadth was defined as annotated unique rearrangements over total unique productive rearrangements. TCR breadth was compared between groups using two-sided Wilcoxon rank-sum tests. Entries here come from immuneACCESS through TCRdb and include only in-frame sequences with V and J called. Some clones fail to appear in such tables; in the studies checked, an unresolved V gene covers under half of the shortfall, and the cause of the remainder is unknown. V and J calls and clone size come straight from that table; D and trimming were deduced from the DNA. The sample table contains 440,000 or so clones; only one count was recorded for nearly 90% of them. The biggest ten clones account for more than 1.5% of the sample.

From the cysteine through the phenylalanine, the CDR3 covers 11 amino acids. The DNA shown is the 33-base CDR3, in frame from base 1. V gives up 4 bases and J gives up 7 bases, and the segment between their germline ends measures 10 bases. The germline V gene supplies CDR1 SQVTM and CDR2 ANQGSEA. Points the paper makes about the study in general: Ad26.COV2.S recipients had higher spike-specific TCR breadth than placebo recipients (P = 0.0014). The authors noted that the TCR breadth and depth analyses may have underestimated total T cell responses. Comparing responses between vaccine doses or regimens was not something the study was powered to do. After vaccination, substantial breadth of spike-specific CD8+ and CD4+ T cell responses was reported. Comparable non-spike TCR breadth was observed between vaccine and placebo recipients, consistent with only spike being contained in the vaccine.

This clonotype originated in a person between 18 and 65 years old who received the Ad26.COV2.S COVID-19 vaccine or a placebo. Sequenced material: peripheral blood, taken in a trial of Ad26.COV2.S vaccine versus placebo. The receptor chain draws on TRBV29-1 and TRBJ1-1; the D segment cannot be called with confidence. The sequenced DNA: TGCAGCGTTGCCGAGGCAGATGAAGCTTTCTTT. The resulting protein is CSVAEADEAFF.